The source of this T cell receptor (beta chain) is a study of cytomegalovirus exposure and HLA in healthy donors. Study-level results: One later analysis reportedly identified an Asian-associated ancestry cluster that showed fewer N-insertions than the roughly 620-donor mean. Follow-up analysis found HLA locus-dependent TCR association rates, highest for DRB1 and lowest for HLA-C. Reported performance of the classifier showed diagnosis of cytomegalovirus status with high specificity and sensitivity.

60 Vbeta and 13 Jbeta primers were used in PCR. Sequenced by immunoSEQ multiplex PCR; TCRdb stores in-frame clones only, minus some. The sample has 150,000 to 200,000 clones; 65% to 70% are singletons. Though nominally healthy at sampling, donors likely had unrecorded immune exposures. Remarks on this clone: Its antigen is as yet unknown.

The V end lost 1 base, the J end lost 7 bases, and 14 bases lay between the germline ends. The CDR3 extends over 14 amino acids. Germline V gives CDR1 SEHNR, CDR2 FQNEAQ (reference sequence). This chain joins TRBV7-9 and TRBJ2-7; TRBD1 might be the D (6 bases). The material sequenced was PBMCs. This clonotype originated in a woman aged 18-29 years in good health and CMV-seropositive. As DNA, the CDR3 is TGTGCCAGCAGCTTAGTCCGGGTAGGGGGTGAGCAGTACTTC. Its protein product is CASSLVRVGGEQYF. The whole variable domain, remainder taken from reference TRBV7-9 and TRBJ2-7, is DTGVSQNPRHKITKRGQNVTFRCDPISEHNRLYWYRQTLGQGPEFLTYFQNEAQLEKSRLLSDRFSAERPKGSFSTLEIQRTEQGDSAMYLCASSLVRVGGEQYFGPGTRLTVT.